This T cell receptor (beta chain) was documented in a study of cytomegalovirus exposure and HLA in healthy donors (dated by TCRdb to 2016 to 2017). Background for the entire study: According to an earlier analysis of 587 of the donors, some 180 million T cells yielded roughly 100 million unique TCR beta sequences and 276 Gb of sequence data. Approximately 310 gigabases of sequencing data and around 80 million unique TCR sequences made up an early release that covered 500 to 700 HLA-typed donors. The genetic ancestry cluster associated with self-reported Caucasian donors included roughly 84% of the 300 to 450 genotyped donors. The study aimed to test whether signatures of past pathogen exposure could be identified by cataloging public T cell receptors. The study profiled the T cell repertoires of about 640 subjects by immunosequencing and related them to cytomegalovirus serostatus. Besides the first cohort of some 670 subjects, a separate validation cohort made up of 120 different subjects was used. High-throughput TCR immunosequencing, statistical association of individual TCRs with disease status, and machine learning were combined to predict cytomegalovirus infection status. To study patterns of TCR occurrence, a later analysis re-analyzed previously published TCR beta repertoires from several hundred donors and added high-resolution HLA genotyping. The later analysis used no new phenotypic data to find candidate immune exposures, relying instead on TCR beta sequences and their occurrence across donors. To decide whether each TCR beta V gene segment behaved as functional or pseudogenic, an earlier analysis of approximately 600 of the donors relied on high-throughput TCR beta sequencing. Donor age, sex, ethnicity and CMV serostatus were compiled alongside the repertoire data. A later genetic analysis took genome-wide SNP genotypes for 398 of the 666 donors and used that subset as a discovery cohort. All discovery cohort repertoires had been generated on a single sequencing platform. HLA typing covered class I and class II loci at four-digit resolution. The number of typed donors differed by locus: about 620-640 for A, B, C, DRB1 and DQB1; 522 for DQA1; over 600 for DPA1; and roughly 490 for DPB1. Because of strong linkage in the cohort, five DR-DQ haplotypes were treated as single units for association and clustering. Among 350 to 400 genotyped donors of the cohort, an average of approximately 250,000 unique TCR beta nucleotide sequences were sequenced per donor, roughly 18% of them non-productive. Results and caveats for the whole study, not just this receptor: Sequencing depth was assumed to be roughly uniform across donors in the presence/absence analyses, though that assumption may not hold. A later analysis found that HLA-associated TCR beta chains were more clonally expanded and had lower generation probabilities than equally common non-associated chains. The study gave a list of more than 150 TCR beta chains associated with cytomegalovirus. Only TCR beta chains were sequenced in this cohort, and the absence of alpha or paired-chain data limited detectable features. The earlier analysis of some 560 of the donors excluded approximately 15 rarely observed V segments, including chromosome 9 orphons, because counts were too low. In a later analysis, several top co-occurrence clusters were reported to appear linked to parvovirus B19, influenza, CMV and Epstein-Barr virus. A further reported finding was that TCR beta sequences accurately predicted the HLA-A and HLA-B alleles for most subjects in the first cohort. V-gene and J-gene trimming of TCR beta chains was associated with a missense DCLRE1C variant in a later genetic analysis, and the association was replicated in an independent cohort. Most TCR sequences were observed very rarely across donors, whereas some public TCRs were present in many individuals. Compared with the approximately 670-donor mean, donors in an Asian-associated ancestry cluster had fewer N-insertions in productive TCRs, according to a later genetic analysis. In a later analysis, 15,000 to 20,000 TCR beta sequences were associated with specific HLA alleles at a false discovery rate of 0.05. Broadly in line with IMGT annotations, most TCR beta V segments showed up in productive rearrangements about 87% or about 30% of the time in an earlier analysis of around 550 of the donors. In vitro tests confirmed that a few of the cytomegalovirus-associated TCR beta chains recognize cytomegalovirus antigens. Most CMV-associated TCR beta chains appeared to be HLA-restricted in a later analysis, and the HLA associations seemed to be driven largely by CMV exposure. A cluster of highly shared sequence variants was judged likely to represent a technical artifact of the sequencing pipeline. Strong co-occurrence of HLA alleles, especially DR and DQ, made assigning TCR associations to individual alleles difficult. The only immune exposure information available for the cohort was CMV serostatus. Linkage disequilibrium might explain the correlated functional status among segregating V segments, but an unknown experimental factor could not be ruled out. Some IMGT-functional V segments, including TRBV6-2 and TRBV6-3, could not be told apart with the 87-base-pair reads, so those segments were excluded. Cytomegalovirus status was reported to be diagnosed by the classifier with high specificity and sensitivity in both the original and validation cohorts. HLA typing was unavailable for some donors at each locus, so association tests used only the typed subset. The authors suggested that the approach could potentially be extended to other disease states and immunological phenotypes. According to a later analysis, TCR association rates differed among HLA loci, with DRB1 alleles showing the most associated TCRs and HLA-C alleles showing the fewest.

The cohort consisted of fewer than 700 healthy bone marrow donors. All cohort members were sampled while nominally healthy, although unrecorded immune exposures were likely present. The donor tested CMV seronegative, placing the donor among the 350 to 400 seronegative members of the cohort. Every donor gave a peripheral blood sample, and the peripheral blood mononuclear cells from that sample were used for TCR beta sequencing. The Qiagen DNeasy Blood Extraction Kit was used to extract genomic DNA from the blood cell samples. For this clone: This receptor's antigen is unknown.

The method was the immunoSEQ multiplex PCR assay. For the multiplex PCR, a mixture combining 60 forward primers for TCR Vbeta segments and 13 reverse primers for TCR Jbeta segments was used. Amplification of the CDR3 region of rearranged TCR beta genes was performed with a multiplex PCR assay on genomic DNA. The amplified TCR beta libraries were sequenced on the Illumina HiSeq System as 87-base-pair reads. The source study handled its data this way. Across the 670 or so repertoires, a later analysis counted 75 million to 90 million unique TCR beta chains, roughly 11 million of which were shared by at least two donors. Raw reads were error-corrected and collapsed into unique sequences by a nearest-neighbor algorithm in which closely related sequences were merged to remove PCR and sequencing errors. To assign V, D and J gene segments, CDR3 sequences were aligned to IMGT reference sequences. Each retained sequence needed at least a six-nucleotide match to both a V gene segment and a J gene segment. A rearrangement counted as productive if the CDR3 had no stop codons and remained in frame with V and J, and every other rearrangement counted as non-productive. Following IMGT convention, CDR3 was defined as the stretch from the second conserved V-encoded cysteine to the conserved J-encoded phenylalanine. Sequences without an unambiguous match to a single V gene segment were excluded from the earlier analysis of about 600 of the donors. An earlier analysis of some 500 of the donors classified V segments as functional when productive rearrangements were above 56.7% and as segregating when the standard deviation between donors was above 5%. A statistical classification framework was developed to diagnose cytomegalovirus status using the catalog of TCR beta chain sequences. A later analysis assigned V and J genes by comparing TCR nucleotide sequences with IMGT/GENE-DB human TR gene sequences. The TCRdist pipeline was used in a later analysis to assign CDR3 sequences and most-parsimonious VDJ recombination scenarios. In a later analysis, each TCR beta chain was defined by its CDR3 amino acid sequence together with its V-gene family, and reads lacking a unique V-gene family were excluded. To address suspected cross-contamination and a sequencing artifact, a later analysis removed approximately 600 highly shared, low-generation-probability nucleotide sequences. In a later analysis, a clonal expansion index for each public chain was calculated from normalized within-repertoire ranks of inferred template counts. In a later analysis, generation probabilities were computed with a VDJ recombination model fitted to out-of-frame rearrangements, and the resulting probabilities were checked against IGoR. In a later analysis, TCR-TCR, TCR-HLA and TCR-CMV co-occurrence was scored with hypergeometric tests, and a repertoire-size bias correction was applied to TCR pairs. To estimate false discovery rates, a later analysis permuted the HLA or CMV assignments 20 times. A later analysis grouped co-occurring TCRs with DBSCAN, adding TCRdist sequence similarity when clustering within HLA-allele-positive subsets. Co-occurrence clustering excluded repertoires with fewer than 30,000 or more than 120,000 public chains, plus five with anomalous nucleotide sharing. In its TCRdb copy, this immuneACCESS table keeps in-frame sequences only and misses some clones. Where compared with another copy, unresolved V genes explain less than half of these, and the others have no known cause. V and J calls and clone size come straight from that table; D and trimming were deduced from the DNA. The sample has 70,000 to 80,000 clones on record. Roughly 2.7% of the sample is in the top ten clones.

From its cysteine to its phenylalanine, the CDR3 spans 16 amino acids. Kept here is only the CDR3 DNA, which spans 48 bases and is read in frame from base 1. CDR1 and CDR2 are read off the germline V gene as MRHNA and SNTAGT. V gives up 4 bases and J gives up 0 bases, and the segment between their germline ends measures 14 bases. The sequencing input was PBMCs. This chain is built from TRBV6-4 and TRBJ2-3, with TRBD1 perhaps the D gene, on 6 matching bases. The TCR was taken from a man aged 35 to 55 in good health and CMV-seronegative. At the DNA level, the sequence is TGTGCCAGCAGTGGTGTGGCAGGGGACAGCACAGATACGCAGTATTTT. It is translated as CASSGVAGDSTDTQYF.